This is a list of T cell receptor beta chains from one sample in a study of PD-1 blockade in classical Hodgkin lymphoma. The repertoire was sequenced with immunoSEQ multiplex PCR; TCRdb's copy has only in-frame clones and lacks some. The sample lists tens of thousands of clones, about 90% seen once, with roughly 9.1% in the top ten. The sample here was peripheral blood mononuclear cells (PBMCs), taken at baseline. These receptors were taken from a human donor with classical Hodgkin lymphoma. The CDR3 runs from the conserved cysteine through the conserved F or W. A D gene is named only where the DNA matches it firmly. A clone size is listed for some rows: how often the clone was seen (once, few, many), or a class if it is expanded.

CDR3nt: TGCGCCAGCAGCCAGCGACAGGGGAGCGAGCAGTACTTC; CDR3aa: CASSQRQGSEQYF; abundance: .; v_gene: TRBV4-1; j_gene: TRBJ2-7; d_gene: TRBD1
CDR3nt: TGTGCCAGTAGTATAACCCCCAATGAGCAGTTCTTC; CDR3aa: CASSITPNEQFF; abundance: .; v_gene: TRBV19; j_gene: TRBJ2-1; d_gene: .
CDR3nt: TGCAGCGTCGAGAGGGCGGACAATGAGCAGTTCTTC; CDR3aa: CSVERADNEQFF; abundance: .; v_gene: TRBV29-1; j_gene: TRBJ2-1; d_gene: .
CDR3nt: TGTGCCAGCAGCCAAGCCGAGAGACAGGGTTATGAAAAACTGTTTTTT; CDR3aa: CASSQAERQGYEKLFF; abundance: .; v_gene: TRBV16; j_gene: TRBJ1-4; d_gene: TRBD1
CDR3nt: TGCGCCAGCAGCTTGCTCCGGGACGAAGCCGGCGAGCAGTACTTC; CDR3aa: CASSLLRDEAGEQYF; abundance: .; v_gene: TRBV5-1; j_gene: TRBJ2-7; d_gene: .
CDR3nt: TGTGCCAGCAGCCAAGACCAAACTAGCGGGGGTCACAATGAGCAGTTCTTC; CDR3aa: CASSQDQTSGGHNEQFF; abundance: .; v_gene: TRBV4-2; j_gene: TRBJ2-1; d_gene: TRBD2
CDR3nt: TGTGCCAGCAGCCCTAGGACGGAGCAGGGCTACACCTTC; CDR3aa: CASSPRTEQGYTF; abundance: few; v_gene: TRBV7-9; j_gene: TRBJ1-2; d_gene: .
CDR3nt: TGTGCCAGCAGTCCCTGGTACAATGAGCAGTTCTTC; CDR3aa: CASSPWYNEQFF; abundance: .; v_gene: TRBV28; j_gene: TRBJ2-1; d_gene: .
CDR3nt: TGTGCCAGCAGCCTCCCCCGGGGGGTGGGCACTGAAGCTTTCTTT; CDR3aa: CASSLPRGVGTEAFF; abundance: .; v_gene: TRBV11-2; j_gene: TRBJ1-1; d_gene: .
CDR3nt: TGTGCCAGTAGTATAACCACAGGGGGTACCACCGGGGAGCTGTTTTTT; CDR3aa: CASSITTGGTTGELFF; abundance: .; v_gene: TRBV19; j_gene: TRBJ2-2; d_gene: TRBD1
CDR3nt: TGCGCCAGCAGCCAAGTGGACCTCATCAGCACAGATACGCAGTATTTT; CDR3aa: CASSQVDLISTDTQYF; abundance: .; v_gene: TRBV4-1; j_gene: TRBJ2-3; d_gene: .
CDR3nt: TGCAGTGCTAGGATCGTTGGTGAGCAGTTCTTC; CDR3aa: CSARIVGEQFF; abundance: .; v_gene: TRBV20-1; j_gene: TRBJ2-1; d_gene: .
CDR3nt: TGTGCCAGCAGCTTAGCGGGGGGGCTTGAGACCCAGTACTTC; CDR3aa: CASSLAGGLETQYF; abundance: .; v_gene: TRBV5-4; j_gene: TRBJ2-5; d_gene: TRBD2
CDR3nt: TGTGCCATCAGCACAAGGTACCAAGAGACCCAGTACTTC; CDR3aa: CAISTRYQETQYF; abundance: .; v_gene: TRBV10-3; j_gene: TRBJ2-5; d_gene: .
CDR3nt: TGTGCCAGCAGCCGGCCGTACGATAATGAAAAACTGTTTTTT; CDR3aa: CASSRPYDNEKLFF; abundance: .; v_gene: TRBV5-5; j_gene: TRBJ1-4; d_gene: .
CDR3nt: TGTGCCAGCAGTCCCTGGACTGTAGGTACACAAGAGACCCAGTACTTC; CDR3aa: CASSPWTVGTQETQYF; abundance: .; v_gene: TRBV28; j_gene: TRBJ2-5; d_gene: .
CDR3nt: TGTGCCAGCAGTGACCGGGGGGGCACAGATACGCAGTATTTT; CDR3aa: CASSDRGGTDTQYF; abundance: .; v_gene: TRBV6-4; j_gene: TRBJ2-3; d_gene: TRBD2
CDR3nt: TGTGCCAGCTCACCAGGGGACAGGGGGATTTACGAGCAGTACTTC; CDR3aa: CASSPGDRGIYEQYF; abundance: .; v_gene: TRBV18; j_gene: TRBJ2-7; d_gene: TRBD1
CDR3nt: TGCGCCAGCAGCCAAGATTCACCCCTCCACTTT; CDR3aa: CASSQDSPLHF; abundance: .; v_gene: TRBV4-1; j_gene: TRBJ1-6; d_gene: .
CDR3nt: TGTGCCATCAGTAAAGACCGCTTAGGTGATCAGCCCCAGCATTTT; CDR3aa: CAISKDRLGDQPQHF; abundance: .; v_gene: TRBV10-3; j_gene: TRBJ1-5; d_gene: .
CDR3nt: TGCGCCAGCAGCCAAAGGGGGAGCCGGTCCGGGGAGCTGTTTTTT; CDR3aa: CASSQRGSRSGELFF; abundance: .; v_gene: TRBV4-1; j_gene: TRBJ2-2; d_gene: .
CDR3nt: TGTGCCAGCAGCTTAGGCACCGGCTCACCCCTCCACTTT; CDR3aa: CASSLGTGSPLHF; abundance: once; v_gene: TRBV11-2; j_gene: TRBJ1-6; d_gene: .
CDR3nt: TGTGCCAGCAGCTTGGCAGGCAGGGTGGAAAGCTACACCTTC; CDR3aa: CASSLAGRVESYTF; abundance: few; v_gene: TRBV5-4; j_gene: TRBJ1-2; d_gene: .
CDR3nt: TGTGCCACATCGTACGACCTTGACAGGACTGGCTACACCTTC; CDR3aa: CATSYDLDRTGYTF; abundance: .; v_gene: TRBV15; j_gene: TRBJ1-2; d_gene: .
CDR3nt: TGTGCCAGCAGCCAAGATAGCGAGCGGGGGAACAATGAGCAGTTCTTC; CDR3aa: CASSQDSERGNNEQFF; abundance: .; v_gene: TRBV4-2; j_gene: TRBJ2-1; d_gene: TRBD2
CDR3nt: TGTGCCAGCAGTTCTCTTCGCAGTCGGAGCACAGATACGCAGTATTTT; CDR3aa: CASSSLRSRSTDTQYF; abundance: .; v_gene: TRBV11-2; j_gene: TRBJ2-3; d_gene: .
CDR3nt: TGTGCCAGCAGTGACTCTGCGGGGAGGAGCACAGATACGCAGTATTTT; CDR3aa: CASSDSAGRSTDTQYF; abundance: .; v_gene: TRBV6-4; j_gene: TRBJ2-3; d_gene: .
CDR3nt: TGTGCCAGTAGCCTTAGCCGAAGCTCCTACAATGAGCAGTTCTTC; CDR3aa: CASSLSRSSYNEQFF; abundance: .; v_gene: TRBV19; j_gene: TRBJ2-1; d_gene: .
CDR3nt: TGTGCCAGCACCTCTAGGGCTAGCGGCAATGAGCAGTTCTTC; CDR3aa: CASTSRASGNEQFF; abundance: once; v_gene: TRBV27; j_gene: TRBJ2-1; d_gene: TRBD2
CDR3nt: TGTGCCAGCAGCTTCGGGACTAGCGGGAGTGGGGCCTACGAGCAGTACTTC; CDR3aa: CASSFGTSGSGAYEQYF; abundance: .; v_gene: TRBV7-6; j_gene: TRBJ2-7; d_gene: TRBD2
CDR3nt: TGTGCCAGCAGATCTGGGGGGGGCCATTACAATGAGCAGTTCTTC; CDR3aa: CASRSGGGHYNEQFF; abundance: once; v_gene: TRBV6-1; j_gene: TRBJ2-1; d_gene: .
CDR3nt: TGTGCCAGTTTTTCAGGGGGAGTAGGGAACACTGAAGCTTTCTTT; CDR3aa: CASFSGGVGNTEAFF; abundance: .; v_gene: TRBV19; j_gene: TRBJ1-1; d_gene: TRBD1
CDR3nt: TGCGCCAGCAGTGAAAGGACAGGGGGCACTGAAGCTTTCTTT; CDR3aa: CASSERTGGTEAFF; abundance: .; v_gene: TRBV10-1; j_gene: TRBJ1-1; d_gene: TRBD1
CDR3nt: TGTGCCAGCAGCTTGGGCGTCTCAATGACTAGCGGAACGGATACGCAGTATTTT; CDR3aa: CASSLGVSMTSGTDTQYF; abundance: .; v_gene: TRBV5-4; j_gene: TRBJ2-3; d_gene: TRBD2
CDR3nt: TGTGCCAGCAGCCAGCAAGAGACCCAGTACTTC; CDR3aa: CASSQQETQYF; abundance: .; v_gene: TRBV14; j_gene: TRBJ2-5; d_gene: .
CDR3nt: TGTGCCAGCCTTCGCAGGGGGGCCCTAGCCAAAAACATTCAGTACTTC; CDR3aa: CASLRRGALAKNIQYF; abundance: .; v_gene: TRBV21-1; j_gene: TRBJ2-4; d_gene: .
CDR3nt: TGTGCCAGCACCTCCCAAGGTTTTGAAGCTTTCTTT; CDR3aa: CASTSQGFEAFF; abundance: .; v_gene: TRBV13; j_gene: TRBJ1-1; d_gene: .
CDR3nt: TGTGCCAGTAGTCCAGGGGTGACCAACACTGAAGCTTTCTTT; CDR3aa: CASSPGVTNTEAFF; abundance: .; v_gene: TRBV19; j_gene: TRBJ1-1; d_gene: .
CDR3nt: TGTGCCAGCAGTCCCTGGACAGCGCTATGGGCAAATTCACCCCTCCACTTT; CDR3aa: CASSPWTALWANSPLHF; abundance: .; v_gene: TRBV27; j_gene: TRBJ1-6; d_gene: .
CDR3nt: TGTGCCACCAGCAGAGACAGGGGCGGGTTTGAAAAACTGTTTTTT; CDR3aa: CATSRDRGGFEKLFF; abundance: .; v_gene: TRBV15; j_gene: TRBJ1-4; d_gene: .
CDR3nt: TGCAGCGTTGAAACAGGGGGCTACAATGAGCAGTTCTTC; CDR3aa: CSVETGGYNEQFF; abundance: few; v_gene: TRBV29-1; j_gene: TRBJ2-1; d_gene: TRBD1
CDR3nt: TGTGCCAGCAGCTTAGCAGACAACTATGGCTACACCTTC; CDR3aa: CASSLADNYGYTF; abundance: .; v_gene: TRBV11-2; j_gene: TRBJ1-2; d_gene: .
CDR3nt: TGCGCCAGCAGCTTTACGGGACAAGGAAACACCATATATTTT; CDR3aa: CASSFTGQGNTIYF; abundance: .; v_gene: TRBV5-1; j_gene: TRBJ1-3; d_gene: .
CDR3nt: TGCGCCAGCAGCAAAGGACTGAACACTGAAGCTTTCTTT; CDR3aa: CASSKGLNTEAFF; abundance: .; v_gene: TRBV5-1; j_gene: TRBJ1-1; d_gene: .
CDR3nt: TGTGCCAGCACCGACTGGCTGGAGGAAGAAAAACTGTTTTTT; CDR3aa: CASTDWLEEEKLFF; abundance: .; v_gene: TRBV7-9; j_gene: TRBJ1-4; d_gene: .
CDR3nt: TGCAGCGTTGGACTAGCGGGAGGGCCCCGTACGCAGTATTTT; CDR3aa: CSVGLAGGPRTQYF; abundance: .; v_gene: TRBV29-1; j_gene: TRBJ2-3; d_gene: TRBD2
CDR3nt: TGTGCCAGCAGCCAAGCGGCGGGAGGGCCGCAGATCGAGCAGTACTTC; CDR3aa: CASSQAAGGPQIEQYF; abundance: .; v_gene: TRBV4-2; j_gene: TRBJ2-7; d_gene: TRBD2
CDR3nt: TGTGCCAGCAGCTTAGACGAAACCTACGAGCAGTACTTC; CDR3aa: CASSLDETYEQYF; abundance: .; v_gene: TRBV7-9; j_gene: TRBJ2-7; d_gene: .
CDR3nt: TGTGCCGGAGGGGGGACAGGGGGAACCGGGGAGCTGTTTTTT; CDR3aa: CAGGGTGGTGELFF; abundance: .; v_gene: TRBV6-4; j_gene: TRBJ2-2; d_gene: TRBD1
CDR3nt: TGCGCCAGCAGCCAAGAAGTCGGGACAGGGCCTCATGAAAAACTGTTTTTT; CDR3aa: CASSQEVGTGPHEKLFF; abundance: .; v_gene: TRBV4-3; j_gene: TRBJ1-4; d_gene: TRBD1
CDR3nt: TGTGCCAGCAGACCCAGGGGAAATACGCAGTATTTT; CDR3aa: CASRPRGNTQYF; abundance: .; v_gene: TRBV6-6; j_gene: TRBJ2-3; d_gene: .
CDR3nt: TGCGCCAGCAGCCCTACTAGCGGGAGGGCCGGAGGTGAGCAGTTCTTC; CDR3aa: CASSPTSGRAGGEQFF; abundance: .; v_gene: TRBV10-1; j_gene: TRBJ2-1; d_gene: TRBD2
CDR3nt: TGTGCCAGCAGCTTATATGGAGACCCAAAACGGTTCTTC; CDR3aa: CASSLYGDPKRFF; abundance: .; v_gene: TRBV7-2; j_gene: TRBJ2-1; d_gene: .
CDR3nt: TGCGCCAGCAGCTTGGCCTCAGGGTACACTGAAGCTTTCTTT; CDR3aa: CASSLASGYTEAFF; abundance: .; v_gene: TRBV5-1; j_gene: TRBJ1-1; d_gene: .
CDR3nt: TGTGCCAGTTTGACACCCCCTAACACCGGGGAGCTGTTTTTT; CDR3aa: CASLTPPNTGELFF; abundance: .; v_gene: TRBV7-8; j_gene: TRBJ2-2; d_gene: .